Presented here are 28 T cell receptor beta chains from one specimen sequenced in a study of blood T cell repertoires in COVID-19. Method: immunoSEQ multiplex PCR; TCRdb's copy keeps in-frame clones and lacks some. The table includes a few hundred thousand clones, approximately 85% detected once. The sequencing input was peripheral blood. The source of these receptors is a woman aged 70-85 years with COVID-19, enrolled during active disease.

This chain links TRBV6-6 with TRBJ1-5, with TRBD1 matching over 10 bases. The CDR3 loop spans 16 amino acids. The germline gives CDR1 MNHNY, CDR2 SVGAGI (reference sequence). V dropped 6 bases and J dropped 6; count of bases not matched to a gene: 11. CDR3 protein: CASSLTQDRGIQPQHF. CDR3 nucleotides: TGTGCCAGCAGCCTTACCCAGGACAGGGGGATTCAGCCCCAGCATTTT.

The chain joins TRBV18 to TRBJ1-1; weak D call: TRBD1 (6 bases). The CDR3 is 15 amino acids. Per germline, CDR1 KGHSH and CDR2 LQKENI. V gave up 3 bases and J gave up 5 bases, with 16 bases separating them. Written as DNA, the CDR3 is TGTGCCAGCTCACCTTTGATGACAGGAAATACTGAAGCTTTCTTT. Residues: CASSPLMTGNTEAFF.

This clone was observed a few times. The chain links TRBV6-5 to TRBJ1-2; 7 nucleotides align to TRBD1. CDR1 and CDR2 (germline): MNHEY, SVGAGI. The V and J ends lost 6 bases and 4 bases, in that order; junction bases with no gene match: 5. The CDR3 covers 13 residues. The CDR3 loop is CASRAGQFYGYTF. The CDR3 nucleotides are TGTGCCAGCAGGGCGGGACAGTTCTATGGCTACACCTTC.

The chain joins TRBV9 to TRBJ2-3; 7 bases agree with TRBD2. Germline V CDR1 and CDR2: SGDLS, YYNGEE. The CDR3 runs 15 residues. The V gene end was trimmed by 1 base and the J gene end by 2 bases; junction bases not matched to a gene: 4. CDR3 sequence reads: CASSVWAGDTDTQYF. The CDR3 bases are TGTGCCAGCAGCGTATGGGCGGGGGACACAGATACGCAGTATTTT.

This sequence joins TRBV5-5 and TRBJ1-2, with no clear D. Trimming shortened V by 4 bases and J by 3 bases, and 13 bases separated the two germline ends. This CDR3 contains 14 residues. Looked up from germline, CDR1 is SGHKS and CDR2 is YYEKEE (reference sequence). CDR3 sequence (DNA): TGTGCCAGCAGCCCTGGAGACTCCCACTATGGCTACACCTTC. It encodes CASSPGDSHYGYTF.

The chain joins TRBV30 to TRBJ1-5; 8 bases agree with TRBD1. V shed 5 bases, J shed 11 bases, and the junction held 14 bases outside the gene matches. The CDR3 is 14 amino acids. CDR1 GTSNPN and CDR2 SVGIG come from the germline V gene (reference sequence). As DNA, the CDR3 is TGTGCCTGGGCCCGACAGGGGCTGCTCTCGGCCCAGCATTTT. Amino acids: CAWARQGLLSAQHF.

Details on this clone: The CDR3 ends on some other residue instead of the conserved phenylalanine or tryptophan, so this is likely a read error. No DNA is shown, since the ends of the CDR3 on it are uncertain; the CDR3 is the one TCRdb lists. The V gene is TRBV10-1, the J gene TRBJ2-7; the D call TRBD2 from the table was never checked on the DNA. The V gene's germline CDR1 is WNHNN and CDR2 SYGVQD (reference sequence). The length of the CDR3 is 8 amino acids, counting both ends. The CDR3 reads CASKTSRI.

The chain links TRBV9 to TRBJ2-7; D gene uncertain. V shed 0 bases and J shed 4 bases, with 11 bases lying between them. The length of the CDR3 is 14 residues. Germline CDR1 reads SGDLS; CDR2 reads YYNGEE. The CDR3 loop is CASSVAGLNYEQYF. The CDR3 nucleotides are TGTGCCAGCAGCGTAGCTGGGCTCAATTACGAGCAGTACTTC.

This clone occurred many times. The V and J genes are TRBV2 and TRBJ1-6, with D perhaps TRBD1 (6 bases). The CDR3 is made up of 13 amino acids. Germline V gene sequence: CDR1 SNHLY, CDR2 FYNNEI. The V gene lost 4 bases and the J gene lost 10 bases, with 11 bases spanning the gap. The CDR3, as DNA: TGTGCCAGCAGTGCCGCAGGGGACTCACCCCTCCACTTT. Amino acid sequence: CASSAAGDSPLHF.

The J gene is TRBJ2-5, the V gene TRBV10-2; TRBD2 aligns across 9 bases. Trimming removed 6 bases from V and 7 bases from J; junction bases left unmatched: 18. This CDR3 has 17 amino acids. CDR1 is WSHSY and CDR2 is SAAADI in the germline V gene. The CDR3 DNA reads as TGCGCCAGCAGCCCAACGCGAGCGGGGGGCTATCAGGGGACCCAGTACTTC. It translates to CASSPTRAGGYQGTQYF.

The chain employs TRBV7-2 and TRBJ2-5, with TRBD1 identical over 9 bases. CDR3 size: 16 residues. CDR1 is SGHTA and CDR2 is FQGNSA in the germline V gene. After removal of 0 bases from V and 0 bases from J, the junction contained 2 bases not matched to a gene. In DNA, the CDR3 is TGTGCCAGCAGCTTAGCCGGGACAGGGTACCAAGAGACCCAGTACTTC. This gives the protein CASSLAGTGYQETQYF.

The rearrangement links TRBV7-9 to TRBJ1-1; the match to TRBD1 covers 7 bases. The CDR3 is 15 residues long. Trimming at V came to 3 bases and at J to 3 bases, leaving 7 bases not matched to a gene. Germline V lookup: CDR1 SEHNR, CDR2 FQNEAQ (reference sequence). The CDR3 is CASSFWVRGDTEAFF. The CDR3 bases are TGTGCCAGCAGCTTTTGGGTCAGGGGGGACACTGAAGCTTTCTTT.

Note on this clone: In the same sample, other DNA sequences code for this CDR3. The J gene is TRBJ1-2, the V gene TRBV27; 8 positions agree with TRBD1. Germline V gene sequence: CDR1 MNHEY, CDR2 SMNVEV (reference sequence). The CDR3 is made up of 13 amino acids. V lost 6 bases, J lost 7 bases, and 7 bases stayed unmatched. CDR3: CASSPGQGGGYTF. DNA for the CDR3: TGTGCCAGCAGCCCCGGACAGGGCGGTGGCTACACCTTC.

The chain has TRBV6-5 and TRBJ2-7; maybe TRBD2 (6 bases). V was trimmed by 8 bases and J by 9 bases, leaving 23 bases between them. Per germline, CDR1 MNHEY and CDR2 SVGAGI. The CDR3 is 14 residues long. CDR3 sequence (DNA): TGTGCCAGCGGAGGGGCGCGAGGAGTTGCGGTGCAGTACTTC. Translated, it gives CASGGARGVAVQYF.

The chain joins TRBV5-1 to TRBJ2-1, with 9 bases matching TRBD2. Per the germline V gene, CDR1 is SGHRS and CDR2 is YFSETQ. The CDR3 totals 15 residues. The trim removed 3 bases at V and 8 bases at J, leaving 9 bases unmatched. CDR3 DNA sequence: TGCGCCAGCAGCTACCGTAGCGGGAGATCCGATGAGCAGTTCTTC. Protein product: CASSYRSGRSDEQFF.

This clone appeared a few times. The chain links TRBV21-1 to TRBJ2-7; the table assigns TRBD2, which was not confirmed against the DNA. TRBV21-1 is deemed a pseudogene. The CDR3 spans 16 residues. The CDR3 spells CASRLRLAASPYEQYF. The CDR3 DNA reads TGTGCCAGCAGATTAAGACTAGCGGCAAGCCCCTACGAGCAGTACTTC.

This sequence joins TRBV4-1 and TRBJ1-2; TRBD1 aligns across 8 bases. This CDR3 has 15 residues. CDR1 and CDR2 from the germline V gene are MGHRA and YSYEKL. The junction had 6 bases not matched to a gene; V was cut back by 2 bases and J by 4 bases. DNA for the CDR3: TGCGCCAGCAGCCAATCGACAGGGGTCCCCTATGGCTACACCTTC. This sequence encodes CASSQSTGVPYGYTF.

The V and J genes are TRBV6-6 and TRBJ1-5, with unresolved D. Trimming stripped 7 bases from V and 4 bases from J, with 11 bases between. The CDR3 has 13 amino acids. Germline loops: CDR1 MNHNY, CDR2 SVGAGI (reference sequence). This CDR3 is CASNYGINQPQHF. The CDR3 region has the DNA TGTGCCAGCAACTATGGAATAAATCAGCCCCAGCATTTT.

J is TRBJ1-3 and V is TRBV7-9; 8 nucleotides agree with TRBD1. The CDR3 is made up of 15 amino acids. The V segment lost 5 bases and the J segment 0 bases; nucleotides outside the gene matches: 3. Germline CDR1 is SEHNR and CDR2 is FQNEAQ (reference sequence). The CDR3 coding sequence is TGTGCCAGCAGCAGAGGACAGGGCTCTGGAAACACCATATATTTT. Translated: CASSRGQGSGNTIYF.

V and J are TRBV19 and TRBJ2-3; possible D gene TRBD2, 6 bases. The CDR3 totals 18 residues. V was shortened by 0 bases and J by 3 bases, with 19 bases between the two germline ends. CDR1 and CDR2 (germline): LNHDA, SQIVND (reference sequence). The CDR3 region is CASSIDSGGGLGTDTQYF. The DNA for the CDR3 is TGTGCCAGTAGTATAGATTCAGGAGGAGGGTTGGGGACAGATACGCAGTATTTT.

The chain recombines TRBV9 with TRBJ1-2, with D unclear. Germline V gives CDR1 SGDLS, CDR2 YYNGEE. V lost 3 bases, J lost 4 bases, and 7 bases lay in between. This CDR3 comprises 12 residues. The CDR3 bases are TGTGCCAGCAGCGCCGGACTCTATGGCTACACCTTC. Translation: CASSAGLYGYTF. Looking up the rest from reference TRBV9 and TRBJ1-2 gives the full variable domain: DSGVTQTPKHLITATGQRVTLRCSPRSGDLSVYWYQQSLDQGLQFLIQYYNGEERAKGNILERFSAQQFPDLHSELNLSSLELGDSALYFCASSAGLYGYTFGSGTRLTVV.

This clone came up a few times. The V gene is TRBV20-1, the J gene TRBJ2-3, with D perhaps matching TRBD2 (6 bases). CDR3 length equals 13 residues. Trimming took 3 bases from V and 6 from J, leaving 13 bases between them. Germline V gene data show CDR1 as DFQATT and CDR2 as SNEGSKA (reference sequence). CDR3: CSASRLGLDTQYF. CDR3 sequence (DNA): TGCAGTGCTAGTCGACTAGGTTTGGATACGCAGTATTTT.

This clone was recorded once. V usage is TRBV19 and J usage is TRBJ2-7; 10 bases align to TRBD2. CDR1 and CDR2 from the germline V gene are LNHDA and SQIVND (reference sequence). The CDR3 sequence is 16 residues long. J gave up 2 bases and V 5 bases, and 9 bases lay outside the gene matches. CDR3 sequence: CASSVRVSGRAYEQYF. In nucleotides, the CDR3 is TGTGCCAGTAGTGTCCGAGTAAGCGGGAGGGCCTACGAGCAGTACTTC.

This chain uses TRBV19 with TRBJ2-1; D might be TRBD1 (6 bases). V gave up 8 bases and J gave up 5 bases, with 16 bases separating them. CDR3 length: 14 residues. The germline V gene encodes CDR1 LNHDA and CDR2 SQIVND (reference sequence). CDR3 nucleotides: TGTGCCAGTTTGGAGGCAGGGGACCACAATGAGCAGTTCTTC. The encoded protein is CASLEAGDHNEQFF.

The chain combines TRBV19 with TRBJ1-3; tentatively, D is TRBD1 (6 bases). V dropped 8 bases and J dropped 3 bases, with 14 bases sitting between them. Germline V gives CDR1 LNHDA, CDR2 SQIVND (reference sequence). The CDR3 is made up of 14 amino acids. As DNA, the CDR3 is TGTGCCAGTTGTTTGGGGGCGAATGGAAACACCATATATTTT. Protein: CASCLGANGNTIYF.

The table lists this clone with a few counts. The CDR3 DNA reads as TGTGCCAGCAGCAAGCTCCCCGAGCAGTACTTC. It encodes CASSKLPEQYF. V usage is TRBV6-5 and J usage is TRBJ2-7; D is unclear. CDR1 is MNHEY and CDR2 is SVGAGI in the germline V gene. This CDR3 is built from 11 residues. Trimming stripped 6 bases from V and 6 bases from J, with 9 bases between.

This chain uses TRBV5-4 with TRBJ1-1, with TRBD1 matching over 7 bases. CDR3 length equals 15 residues. V shed 0 bases, J shed 5 bases, and the junction held 7 bases outside the gene matches. Germline assignment: CDR1 SGHNT and CDR2 YYREEE (reference sequence). CDR3 sequence (DNA): TGTGCCAGCAGCTTGGAGGCAGGGGGTGTAACTGAAGCTTTCTTT. Translating it yields CASSLEAGGVTEAFF.

The V and J genes are TRBV4-2 and TRBJ2-1, with TRBD2 identical over 7 bases. The V and J ends lost 4 bases and 9 bases, in that order; junction bases with no gene match: 15. From germline, CDR1 is LGHNA and CDR2 YNFKEQ. There are 16 residues in the CDR3. The CDR3: CASSPARWGGLSEQFF. The DNA of the CDR3 is TGTGCCAGCAGCCCAGCGAGGTGGGGGGGACTAAGTGAGCAGTTCTTC.